This T cell receptor (beta chain) comes out of a study of T cells after yellow fever vaccination. Background on the study: Fractions low in cell number were prepared with SMART-Seq v4 Ultra Low Input. Regarding the study as a whole: Contaminating bulk clonotypes could be abundant in FACS-sorted repertoires.

Trimming stripped 1 base from V and 6 bases from J, with 15 bases between. This CDR3 region has 16 residues. Germline CDR1 reads SEHNR; CDR2 reads FQNEAQ (reference sequence). Conversion of TCR transcripts into cDNA relied on 5'RACE template switching, which added a universal primer site and UMIs. MiXCR was run by TCRdb on the 5' RACE reads, yielding one entry per CDR3 protein. The sample shows approximately 250,000 distinct CDR3 sequences, roughly 6.2% of them seen only once. There are many counts of this clonotype. Its antigen is currently unknown. Material: CD4+ T cells sorted from PBMCs, obtained on the day of the yellow fever booster vaccination. J is TRBJ2-2 and V is TRBV7-9, with no clear D. This sequence originates from a man aged 30-40 years who received the YFV17D yellow fever vaccine. In nucleotides, the CDR3 is TGTGCCAGCAGCTTAGTAGTCTCTTTTCGCTCCGGGGAGCTGTTTTTT. This encodes CASSLVVSFRSGELFF. The whole variable domain, filled in from reference TRBV7-9 and TRBJ2-2, reads DTGVSQNPRHKITKRGQNVTFRCDPISEHNRLYWYRQTLGQGPEFLTYFQNEAQLEKSRLLSDRFSAERPKGSFSTLEIQRTEQGDSAMYLCASSLVVSFRSGELFFGEGSRLTVL.